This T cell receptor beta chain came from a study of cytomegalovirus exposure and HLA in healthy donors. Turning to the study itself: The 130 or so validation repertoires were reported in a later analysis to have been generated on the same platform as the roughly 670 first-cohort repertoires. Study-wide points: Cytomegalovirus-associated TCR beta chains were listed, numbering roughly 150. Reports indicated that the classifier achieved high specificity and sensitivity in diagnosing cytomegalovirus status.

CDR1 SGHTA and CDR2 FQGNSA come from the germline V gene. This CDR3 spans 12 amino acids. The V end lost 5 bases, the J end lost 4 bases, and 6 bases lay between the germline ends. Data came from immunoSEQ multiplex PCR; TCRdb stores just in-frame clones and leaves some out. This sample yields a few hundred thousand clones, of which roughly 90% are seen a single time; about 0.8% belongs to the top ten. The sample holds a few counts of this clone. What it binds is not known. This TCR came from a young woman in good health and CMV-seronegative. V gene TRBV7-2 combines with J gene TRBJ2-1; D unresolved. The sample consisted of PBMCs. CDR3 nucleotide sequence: TGTGCCAGCAGCCTCACATACAATGAGCAGTTCTTC. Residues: CASSLTYNEQFF.